The rows below give T cell receptor beta chains drawn from one sample of a study of shared clonotypes between healthy human individuals. The table came from immunoSEQ multiplex PCR; TCRdb's copy has only in-frame clones and leaves some out. The data hold about 380,000 clones, with about 96% observed a single time. Sequencing input: memory CD8+ T cells sorted from blood. These receptors were obtained from a man younger than 40 in good health. The CDR3 runs from the conserved cysteine through the conserved F or W. The D gene is left open where the match is weak.

J gene,V gene,D gene,CDR3 protein
TRBJ2-7,TRBV10-2,TRBD2,CASSDPGTSLYEQYF
TRBJ1-3,TRBV9,TRBD1,CASGPRQGAYGNTIYF
TRBJ2-2,TRBV5-6,TRBD1,CASGLPPGGPGELFF
TRBJ2-7,TRBV9,-,CASSARGLGDEQYF
TRBJ2-3,TRBV11-1,-,CASSFVYLPTDTQYF
TRBJ2-1,TRBV9,TRBD2,CASSVGLAGNNEQFF
TRBJ1-6,TRBV9,-,CASSPFNSPLHF
TRBJ2-5,TRBV11-2,TRBD2,CASSTSGRAGETQYF
TRBJ1-2,TRBV6-5,-,CASSHKVYGYTF
TRBJ2-1,TRBV7-2,-,CASSSRLGNEQFF
TRBJ1-1,TRBV25-1,-,CASKGVGEAFF
TRBJ2-1,TRBV7-6,-,CASSLGGVNEQFF
TRBJ2-5,TRBV15,-,CATSRERQGQETQYF
TRBJ2-7,TRBV30,TRBD2,CAYRGRVIAGVYEQYF
TRBJ2-5,TRBV7-2,-,CASSLDDFLTQYF
TRBJ1-4,TRBV6-1,-,CASRPTLNEKLFF
TRBJ2-7,TRBV9,TRBD1,CASSPTGVYGYEQYF
TRBJ2-1,TRBV2,-,CASRALGRVTFF
TRBJ2-5,TRBV4-2,-,CASSRRYSIKETQYF
TRBJ2-7,TRBV28,-,CASSLMSYEQYF
TRBJ2-7,TRBV18,TRBD2,CASSLPTGTSGSREQYF
TRBJ1-1,TRBV2,-,CASSAFATMNTEAFF
TRBJ2-7,TRBV7-2,-,CASSLTDLYEQYF
TRBJ2-2,TRBV11-2,TRBD2,CASSLEASGRPTNTGELFF
TRBJ2-7,TRBV2,-,CAIRRPHYEQYF
TRBJ2-2,TRBV11-3,TRBD1,CASSRRGTGGTGELFF
TRBJ2-2,TRBV7-6,-,CASSSRTNTGELFF
TRBJ2-7,TRBV18,TRBD1,CASSQGTGDEQYF
TRBJ2-3,TRBV6-8,TRBD2,CASSYNPSGSGTDTQYF
TRBJ2-3,TRBV28,-,CASSLRGITDTQYF
TRBJ1-2,TRBV6-6,-,CASSYNYGYTF
TRBJ2-2,TRBV5-1,-,CASSPKTDTGELFF
TRBJ2-7,TRBV28,TRBD1,CASSYRDRAPYEQYF
TRBJ1-5,TRBV28,TRBD1,CASSLWAGGSNQPQHF
TRBJ2-7,TRBV29-1,TRBD2,CSTKTSGSGEQYF
TRBJ2-1,TRBV4-2,TRBD2,CASSQESGSMNEQFF
TRBJ1-1,TRBV29-1,-,CSVVSGWTEAFF
TRBJ1-1,TRBV19,TRBD1,CASSKDRDTEAFF
TRBJ2-5,TRBV7-2,-,CASVGRGETQYF
TRBJ1-1,TRBV15,-,CATSRDLKVNTEAFF
TRBJ2-6,TRBV25-1,-,CASSELDSGANVLTF
TRBJ2-3,TRBV7-2,-,CASSLFGSTDTQYF
TRBJ1-1,TRBV30,-,CAWSGGGRWAFF
TRBJ2-7,TRBV6-5,TRBD2,CASSYLGLAGAYEQYF
TRBJ2-5,TRBV6-5,TRBD2,CASSEGTKETQYF
TRBJ2-4,TRBV11-2,-,CASSLGRNIQYF
TRBJ2-2,TRBV19,-,CASSNTGELFF
TRBJ1-2,TRBV6-1,-,CASRGQGRPYGYTF
TRBJ2-1,TRBV7-9,-,CASSLNYNEQFF